Following are 17 T cell receptor beta chains from one sample sequenced in a study of blood T cell repertoires in COVID-19. Method: immunoSEQ multiplex PCR; TCRdb's copy keeps in-frame clones and lacks some. The sample holds some 200,000 clones, 70% to 90% seen once. The sequencing input was peripheral blood. These receptors all stem from a man in his sixties with COVID-19, enrolled during active disease.

This chain joins TRBV7-8 and TRBJ2-3; D ambiguous. CDR1 SGHVS and CDR2 FQNEAQ come from the germline V gene. The CDR3 extends over 15 amino acids. Trimming cost V 2 bases and J 2 bases, with 11 bases left between them. DNA for the CDR3: TGTGCCAGCAGCTTAAAAACAGCATTCACAGATACGCAGTATTTT. It is translated as CASSLKTAFTDTQYF.

The V gene is TRBV28, the J gene TRBJ1-1; 7 positions agree with TRBD1. CDR3 length: 14 amino acids. Losses at the gene ends were 3 bases for V and 0 bases for J; bases not matched to a gene: 1. In germline, CDR1 is MDHEN, CDR2 SYDVKM. CDR3 region: CASSFRGMNTEAFF. The CDR3 DNA is TGTGCCAGCAGTTTCAGGGGGATGAACACTGAAGCTTTCTTT.

The chain has TRBV19 and TRBJ2-3; 13 bases match TRBD2. The CDR3 is 17 amino acids. V shed 6 bases, J shed 4 bases, and the junction held 10 bases outside the gene matches. Looked up from germline, CDR1 is LNHDA and CDR2 is SQIVND (reference sequence). CDR3 bases: TGTGCCAGTAGCGGGGGCAGACTAGCGGGAGGTCCAGATACGCAGTATTTT. It encodes CASSGGRLAGGPDTQYF.

The chain combines TRBV6-5 with TRBJ1-5; no clear D gene. Germline assignment: CDR1 MNHEY and CDR2 SVGAGI. CDR3 length: 14 residues. Trimming took 6 bases from V and 2 from J, leaving 11 bases between them. Here the CDR3 DNA reads TGTGCCAGCAGGGAGTTTAAGGGCAATCAGCCCCAGCATTTT. Translation gives CASREFKGNQPQHF.

This chain uses TRBV6-5 with TRBJ1-1; D is unclear. V was cut by 2 bases and J by 6 bases, with 10 bases left in between. Germline V gene sequence: CDR1 MNHEY, CDR2 SVGAGI. The CDR3 length is 13 residues. The CDR3 sequence: CASSYTRLAEAFF. The CDR3, as DNA: TGTGCCAGCAGTTACACGCGTTTGGCTGAAGCTTTCTTT.

This clone was observed once. The chain couples TRBV5-1 to TRBJ1-1, with D tentatively TRBD1 (5 bases). With 1 base removed from V and 1 base from J, the gap between germline ends came to 11 bases. The CDR3 spans 15 residues. Germline CDR1 and CDR2: SGHRS and YFSETQ. The CDR3 DNA reads as TGCGCCAGCAGCTTGTTAGGAGGGACGAACACTGAAGCTTTCTTT. Amino acids: CASSLLGGTNTEAFF. Filled out from reference TRBV5-1 and TRBJ1-1, the complete variable domain reads KAGVTQTPRYLIKTRGQQVTLSCSPISGHRSVSWYQQTPGQGLQFLFEYFSETQRNKGNFPGRFSGRQFSNSRSEMNVSTLELGDSALYLCASSLLGGTNTEAFFGQGTRLTVV.

The chain couples TRBV29-1 to TRBJ2-2, with 7 bases identical to TRBD2. Looked up from germline, CDR1 is SQVTM and CDR2 is ANQGSEA. The V and J ends lost 7 bases and 2 bases, in that order; junction bases with no gene match: 4. The CDR3 runs to 13 residues. The DNA of the CDR3 is TGCAGCGCCCGGGACTACAACACCGGGGAGCTGTTTTTT. Residues: CSARDYNTGELFF.

CDR3 sequence (DNA): TGTGCCAGCAGTTACGGCCCAAAGCAGTACTTC. Translated, it gives CASSYGPKQYF. The V gene is TRBV6-5, the J gene TRBJ2-7; D is uncertain. The ends were cut back, 2 bases at V and 8 bases at J, with 7 bases in the middle. The CDR3 loop spans 11 amino acids. The germline V gene has CDR1 MNHEY and CDR2 SVGAGI.

The chain joins TRBV11-3 to TRBJ1-3; weak D call: TRBD1 (5 bases). V dropped 8 bases and J dropped 1 base, with 9 bases sitting between them. This CDR3 is built from 13 residues. Germline CDR1 SGHNT, CDR2 YENEEA. The CDR3 DNA reads TGTGCCAGCGCCGGGGGGTCTGGAAACACCATATATTTT. It yields the protein CASAGGSGNTIYF.

The CDR3 DNA follows: TGCGCCAGCAGCAATAGGACAGGGGGCGCCTATGGCTACACCTTC. This sequence encodes CASSNRTGGAYGYTF. This sequence joins TRBV5-1 and TRBJ1-2; 11 nucleotides match TRBD1. The CDR3 extends over 15 amino acids. Germline trimming cut 4 bases from V and 4 bases from J; bases unmatched to any gene: 6. The germline V gene encodes CDR1 SGHRS and CDR2 YFSETQ.

The CDR3 DNA reads TGTGCCTGGTTACAGGGGAGCTATGGCTACACCTTC. Encoded protein: CAWLQGSYGYTF. This chain uses TRBV30 with TRBJ1-2; TRBD1 matches at 7 bases. V shed 5 bases and J 4 bases; nucleotides not matched to a gene: 4. CDR1 and CDR2 (germline): GTSNPN, SVGIG (reference sequence). The CDR3 covers 12 residues.

The chain is built from TRBV7-8 and TRBJ1-2; 8 bases agree with TRBD1. The junction had 11 bases not matched to a gene; V was cut back by 2 bases and J by 9 bases. This CDR3 is 15 amino acids long. In germline, CDR1 is SGHVS, CDR2 FQNEAQ. CDR3 region: CASSLRTGILYRYTF. Written as DNA, the CDR3 is TGTGCCAGCAGCTTACGGACAGGGATCCTATATCGCTACACCTTC.

The rearrangement joins TRBV3-1 (or the pseudogene TRBV3-2) to TRBJ2-1, with 12 bases aligning to TRBD2. J lost 2 bases, V lost 3 bases, and 8 bases had no gene match. The CDR3 has 18 amino acids. The germline gives CDR1 LGHDT, CDR2 YNNKEL (reference sequence). CDR3 amino acids: CASSQAGLAGLPYNEQFF. CDR3 nucleotide sequence: TGTGCCAGCAGCCAGGCCGGACTAGCGGGGTTACCCTACAATGAGCAGTTCTTC.

This clone showed up just a few times. CDR3 region: CASRPRVFTEAFF. CDR3 coding DNA: TGTGCCAGCAGGCCAAGAGTATTCACTGAAGCTTTCTTT. The V and J genes are TRBV27 and TRBJ1-1; D gene uncertain. The CDR3 runs to 13 residues. Germline V gene lookup returns CDR1 MNHEY and CDR2 SMNVEV (reference sequence). V was cut by 6 bases and J by 4 bases, with 12 bases left in between.

This clone has more than one count but fewer than ten. The CDR3 protein is CASSLGQGSSPLHF. The CDR3 bases are TGTGCCAGCAGCTTAGGACAGGGAAGTTCACCCCTCCACTTT. The chain has TRBV5-6 and TRBJ1-6, with 8 bases that match TRBD1. V lost 2 bases and J lost 9; bases outside the gene matches: 4. This CDR3 has 14 amino acids. CDR1 SGHDT and CDR2 YYEEEE come from the germline V gene.

CDR3 in DNA: TGTGCCAGATTCCTCGGGGGCACTGAAGCTTTCTTT. This sequence encodes CARFLGGTEAFF. The chain carries TRBV6-7 and TRBJ1-1, with a tentative D call TRBD1 (5 bases). TRBV6-7 is filed as an ORF, its function uncertain. The CDR3 covers 12 residues. With 9 bases removed from V and 4 bases from J, the gap between germline ends came to 12 bases.

The chain couples TRBV27 to TRBJ1-2; D is unresolved. This CDR3 has 13 amino acids. Germline-derived CDR1 and CDR2 are MNHEY and SMNVEV (reference sequence). V was shortened by 5 bases and J by 8 bases, with 15 bases between the two germline ends. CDR3 protein: CASSPRVLTGYTF. DNA for the CDR3: TGTGCCAGCAGTCCGAGGGTTCTAACCGGCTACACCTTC.